The TCR beta chain described here comes from a study of OX40 agonist ivuxolimab in advanced cancers. About the research overall: Enrolled patients in dose escalation had cancers that were hepatocellular carcinoma, melanoma, renal cell or head and neck cancer. It was permissible to have had prior anti-PD-1, anti-PD-L1 or anti-CTLA-4 therapy, and less than 45% had some.

The method was immunoSEQ multiplex PCR; TCRdb's version includes in-frame clones alone and lacks a portion of them. The sample consists of roughly 80,000 clones, about 86% of them appearing once. This CDR3 contains 15 residues. J was trimmed by 9 bases and V by 7 bases; bases with no gene match: 8. Germline V gene data show CDR1 as MGHRA and CDR2 as YSYEKL. This chain links TRBV4-1 with TRBJ2-1; 14 bases fit TRBD2. Specimen: CD4+ or CD8+ T cells sorted from blood, collected in a trial of the OX40 agonist ivuxolimab. The TCR was taken from an adult with an advanced solid tumor such as melanoma, head and neck, liver or kidney cancer. The CDR3, as DNA: TGCGCCAGCAAGGGGGGGACTAGCGGGAGATCTGAGCAGTTCTTC. Protein product: CASKGGTSGRSEQFF.